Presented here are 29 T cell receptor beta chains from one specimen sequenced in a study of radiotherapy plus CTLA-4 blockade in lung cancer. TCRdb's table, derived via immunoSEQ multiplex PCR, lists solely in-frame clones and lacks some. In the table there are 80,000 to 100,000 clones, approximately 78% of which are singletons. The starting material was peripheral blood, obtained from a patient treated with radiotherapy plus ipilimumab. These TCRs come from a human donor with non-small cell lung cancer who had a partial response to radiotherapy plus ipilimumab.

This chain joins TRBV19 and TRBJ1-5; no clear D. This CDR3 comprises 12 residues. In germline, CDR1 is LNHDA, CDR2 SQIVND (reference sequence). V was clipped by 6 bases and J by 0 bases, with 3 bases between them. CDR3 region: CASRHSNQPQHF. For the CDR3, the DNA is TGTGCCAGTAGACATAGCAATCAGCCCCAGCATTTT.

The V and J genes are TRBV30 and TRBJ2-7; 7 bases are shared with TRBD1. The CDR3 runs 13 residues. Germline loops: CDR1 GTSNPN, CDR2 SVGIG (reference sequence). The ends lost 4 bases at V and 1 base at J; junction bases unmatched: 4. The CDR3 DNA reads TGTGCCTGGAAAAGGGGGCGATCCTACGAGCAGTACTTC. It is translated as CAWKRGRSYEQYF.

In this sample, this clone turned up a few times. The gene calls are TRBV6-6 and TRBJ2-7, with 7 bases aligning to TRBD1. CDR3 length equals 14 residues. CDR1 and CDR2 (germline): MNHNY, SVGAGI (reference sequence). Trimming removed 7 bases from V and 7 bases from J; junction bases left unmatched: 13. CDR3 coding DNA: TGTGCCAGCATCCGGGACAGATCCACTCTAGAGCAGTACTTC. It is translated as CASIRDRSTLEQYF.

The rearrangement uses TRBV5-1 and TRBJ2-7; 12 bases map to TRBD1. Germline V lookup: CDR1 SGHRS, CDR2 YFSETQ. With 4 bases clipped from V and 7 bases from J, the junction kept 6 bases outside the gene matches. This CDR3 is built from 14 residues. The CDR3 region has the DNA TGCGCCAGCAGCCCCCGGGACAGGGGGCAGGAGCAGTACTTC. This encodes CASSPRDRGQEQYF. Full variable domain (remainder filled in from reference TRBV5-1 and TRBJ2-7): KAGVTQTPRYLIKTRGQQVTLSCSPISGHRSVSWYQQTPGQGLQFLFEYFSETQRNKGNFPGRFSGRQFSNSRSEMNVSTLELGDSALYLCASSPRDRGQEQYFGPGTRLTVT.

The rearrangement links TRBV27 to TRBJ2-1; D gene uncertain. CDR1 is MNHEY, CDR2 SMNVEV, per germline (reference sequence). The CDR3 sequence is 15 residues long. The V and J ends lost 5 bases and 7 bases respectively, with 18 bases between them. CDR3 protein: CASSTLLLGGNEQFF. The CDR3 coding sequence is TGTGCCAGCAGTACCCTACTCCTAGGTGGGAATGAGCAGTTCTTC.

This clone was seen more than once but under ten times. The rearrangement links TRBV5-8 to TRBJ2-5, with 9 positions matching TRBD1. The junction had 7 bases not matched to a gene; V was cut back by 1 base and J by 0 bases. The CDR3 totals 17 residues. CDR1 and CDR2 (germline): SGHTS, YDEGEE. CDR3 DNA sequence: TGTGCCAGCAGCTTGCGAACCGGGACAGGGTACCAAGAGACCCAGTACTTC. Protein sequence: CASSLRTGTGYQETQYF.

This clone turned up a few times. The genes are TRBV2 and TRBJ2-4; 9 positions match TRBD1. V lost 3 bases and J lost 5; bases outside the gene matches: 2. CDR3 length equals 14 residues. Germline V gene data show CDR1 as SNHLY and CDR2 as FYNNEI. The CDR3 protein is CASSDRTGENIQYF. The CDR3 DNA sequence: TGTGCCAGCAGTGACCGGACAGGGGAAAACATTCAGTACTTC.

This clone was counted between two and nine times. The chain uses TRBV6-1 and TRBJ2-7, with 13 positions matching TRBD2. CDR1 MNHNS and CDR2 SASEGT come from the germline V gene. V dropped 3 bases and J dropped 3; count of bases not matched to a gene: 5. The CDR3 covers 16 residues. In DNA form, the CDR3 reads TGTGCCAGCAGTGACCCGACTAGCGGGAGGATCTACGAGCAGTACTTC. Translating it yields CASSDPTSGRIYEQYF.

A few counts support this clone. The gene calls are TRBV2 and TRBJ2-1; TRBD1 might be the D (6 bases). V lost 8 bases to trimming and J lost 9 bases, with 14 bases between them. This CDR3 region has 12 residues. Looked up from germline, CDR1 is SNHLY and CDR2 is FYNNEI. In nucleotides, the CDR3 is TGTGCCAGCCATACAGGGCCGGGTGAGCAGTTCTTC. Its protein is CASHTGPGEQFF.

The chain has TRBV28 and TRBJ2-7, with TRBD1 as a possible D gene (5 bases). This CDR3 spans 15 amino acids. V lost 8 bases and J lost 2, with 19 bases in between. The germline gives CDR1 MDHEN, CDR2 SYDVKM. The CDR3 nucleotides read TGTGCCAGCTCTCTCACCGGCGGCAGGGCCTACGAGCAGTACTTC. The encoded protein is CASSLTGGRAYEQYF.

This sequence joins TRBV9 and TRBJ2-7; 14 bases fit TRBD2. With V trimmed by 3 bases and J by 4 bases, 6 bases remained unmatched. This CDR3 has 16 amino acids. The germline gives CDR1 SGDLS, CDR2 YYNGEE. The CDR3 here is CASSAGLAGEYYEQYF. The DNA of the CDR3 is TGTGCCAGCAGCGCGGGACTAGCGGGAGAGTATTACGAGCAGTACTTC.

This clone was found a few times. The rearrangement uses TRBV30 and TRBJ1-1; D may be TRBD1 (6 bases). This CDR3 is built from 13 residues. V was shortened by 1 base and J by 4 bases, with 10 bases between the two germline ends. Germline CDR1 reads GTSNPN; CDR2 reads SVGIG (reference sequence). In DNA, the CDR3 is TGTGCCTGGAGTGATGGACAGAGCACTGAAGCTTTCTTT. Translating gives CAWSDGQSTEAFF. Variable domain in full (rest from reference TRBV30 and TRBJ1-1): SQTIHQWPATLVQPVGSPLSLECTVEGTSNPNLYWYRQAAGRGLQLLFYSVGIGQISSEVPQNLSASRPQDRQFILSSKKLLLSDSGFYLCAWSDGQSTEAFFGQGTRLTVV.

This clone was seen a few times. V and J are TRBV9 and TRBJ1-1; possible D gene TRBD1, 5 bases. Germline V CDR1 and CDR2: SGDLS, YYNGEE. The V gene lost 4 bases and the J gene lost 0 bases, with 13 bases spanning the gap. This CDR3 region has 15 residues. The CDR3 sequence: CASSLTASMNTEAFF. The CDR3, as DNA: TGTGCCAGCAGCCTGACAGCGAGCATGAACACTGAAGCTTTCTTT. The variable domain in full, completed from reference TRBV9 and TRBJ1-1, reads DSGVTQTPKHLITATGQRVTLRCSPRSGDLSVYWYQQSLDQGLQFLIQYYNGEERAKGNILERFSAQQFPDLHSELNLSSLELGDSALYFCASSLTASMNTEAFFGQGTRLTVV.

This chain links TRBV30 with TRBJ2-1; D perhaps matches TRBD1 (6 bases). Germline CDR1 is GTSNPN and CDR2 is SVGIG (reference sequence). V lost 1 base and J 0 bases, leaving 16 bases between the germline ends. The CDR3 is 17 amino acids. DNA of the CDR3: TGTGCCTGGAGTGGGAACAGGGTTTCGGTCTCCTACAATGAGCAGTTCTTC. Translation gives CAWSGNRVSVSYNEQFF.

The DNA of the CDR3 is TGCGCCAGCAGCCAAACCGCAGGGCGTAGAGAGACCCAGTACTTC. This sequence encodes CASSQTAGRRETQYF. The chain is built from TRBV4-1 and TRBJ2-5, with a possible D match to TRBD1 (5 bases). The V and J ends lost 2 bases and 4 bases respectively, with 14 bases between them. This CDR3 region has 15 residues. Germline V lookup: CDR1 MGHRA, CDR2 YSYEKL.

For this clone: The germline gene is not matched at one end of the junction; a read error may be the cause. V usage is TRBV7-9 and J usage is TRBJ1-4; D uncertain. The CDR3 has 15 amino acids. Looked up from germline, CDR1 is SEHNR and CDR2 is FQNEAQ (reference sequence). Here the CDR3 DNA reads TGTGCCAGCAGCCCGGCGGCACGCACTAATGAAAAACCGTTTTTT. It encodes CASSPAARTNEKPFF.

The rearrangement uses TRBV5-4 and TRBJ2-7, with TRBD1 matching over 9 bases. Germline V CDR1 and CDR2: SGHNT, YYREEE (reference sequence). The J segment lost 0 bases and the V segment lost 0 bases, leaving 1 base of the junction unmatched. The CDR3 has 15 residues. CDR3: CASSLETGGSYEQYF. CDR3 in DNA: TGTGCCAGCAGCTTGGAGACAGGGGGCTCCTACGAGCAGTACTTC.

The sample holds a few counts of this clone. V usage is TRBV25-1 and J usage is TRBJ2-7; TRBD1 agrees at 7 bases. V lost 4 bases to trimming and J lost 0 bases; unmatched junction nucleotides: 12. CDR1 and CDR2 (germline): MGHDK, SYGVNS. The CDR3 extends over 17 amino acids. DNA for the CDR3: TGTGCCAGCAGTGGAGAGGGACAGAAAGATACCTCCTACGAGCAGTACTTC. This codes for CASSGEGQKDTSYEQYF.

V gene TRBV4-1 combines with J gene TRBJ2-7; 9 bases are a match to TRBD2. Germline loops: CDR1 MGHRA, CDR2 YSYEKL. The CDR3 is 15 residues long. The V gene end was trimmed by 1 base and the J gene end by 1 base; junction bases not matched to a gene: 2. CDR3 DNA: TGCGCCAGCAGCCAAGGGACTAGCGTATCCTACGAGCAGTACTTC. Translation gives CASSQGTSVSYEQYF.

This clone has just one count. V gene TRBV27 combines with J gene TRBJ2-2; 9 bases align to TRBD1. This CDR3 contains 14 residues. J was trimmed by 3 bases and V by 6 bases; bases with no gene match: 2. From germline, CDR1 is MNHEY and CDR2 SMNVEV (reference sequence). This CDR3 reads CASRGQGYTGELFF. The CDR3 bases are TGTGCCAGCAGGGGACAGGGTTACACCGGGGAGCTGTTTTTT.

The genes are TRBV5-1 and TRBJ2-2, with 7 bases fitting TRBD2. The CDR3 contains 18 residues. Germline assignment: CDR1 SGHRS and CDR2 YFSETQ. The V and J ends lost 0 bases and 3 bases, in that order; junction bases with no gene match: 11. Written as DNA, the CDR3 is TGCGCCAGCAGCTTGGCTGGTCGTCTAGCGGACGACACCGGGGAGCTGTTTTTT. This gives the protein CASSLAGRLADDTGELFF.

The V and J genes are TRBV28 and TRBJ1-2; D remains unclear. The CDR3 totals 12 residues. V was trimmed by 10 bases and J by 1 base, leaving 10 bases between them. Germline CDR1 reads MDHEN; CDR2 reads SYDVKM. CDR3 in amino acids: CATWPLNYGYTF. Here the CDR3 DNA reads TGTGCCACCTGGCCCCTTAACTATGGCTACACCTTC.

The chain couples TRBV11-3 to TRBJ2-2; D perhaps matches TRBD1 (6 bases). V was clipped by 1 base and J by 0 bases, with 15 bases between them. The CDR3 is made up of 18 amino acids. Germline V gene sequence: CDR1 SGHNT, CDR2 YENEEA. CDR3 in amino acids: CASSLGRWDTSNTGELFF. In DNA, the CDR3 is TGTGCCAGCAGCTTAGGGCGATGGGACACATCGAACACCGGGGAGCTGTTTTTT.

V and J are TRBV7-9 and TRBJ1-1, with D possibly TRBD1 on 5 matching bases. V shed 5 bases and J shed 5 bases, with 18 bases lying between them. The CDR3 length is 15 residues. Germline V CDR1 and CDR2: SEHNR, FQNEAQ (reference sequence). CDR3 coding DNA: TGTGCCAGCAGCCCGCCCGGAGGGGCACAGACTGAAGCTTTCTTT. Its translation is CASSPPGGAQTEAFF.

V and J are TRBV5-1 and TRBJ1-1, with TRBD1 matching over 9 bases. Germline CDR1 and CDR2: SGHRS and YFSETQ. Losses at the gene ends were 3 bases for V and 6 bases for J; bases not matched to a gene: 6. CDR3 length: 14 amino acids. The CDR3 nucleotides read TGCGCCAGCAGCTCTACCAGGACAGGGGCTGAAGCTTTCTTT. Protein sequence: CASSSTRTGAEAFF.

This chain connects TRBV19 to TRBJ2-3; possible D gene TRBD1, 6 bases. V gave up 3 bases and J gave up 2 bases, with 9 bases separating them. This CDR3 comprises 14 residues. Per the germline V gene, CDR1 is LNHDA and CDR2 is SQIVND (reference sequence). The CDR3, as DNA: TGTGCCAGTAGTATGGACAGACTCACAGATACGCAGTATTTT. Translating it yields CASSMDRLTDTQYF. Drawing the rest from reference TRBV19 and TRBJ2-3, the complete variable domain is DGGITQSPKYLFRKEGQNVTLSCEQNLNHDAMYWYRQDPGQGLRLIYYSQIVNDFQKGDIAEGYSVSREKKESFPLTVTSAQKNPTAFYLCASSMDRLTDTQYFGPGTRLTVL.

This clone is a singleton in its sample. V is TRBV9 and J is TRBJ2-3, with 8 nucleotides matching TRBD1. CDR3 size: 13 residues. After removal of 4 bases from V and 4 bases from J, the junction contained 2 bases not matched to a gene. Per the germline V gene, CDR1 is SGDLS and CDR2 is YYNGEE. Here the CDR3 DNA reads TGTGCCAGCAGCCGGACAGGGCCAGATACGCAGTATTTT. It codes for CASSRTGPDTQYF.

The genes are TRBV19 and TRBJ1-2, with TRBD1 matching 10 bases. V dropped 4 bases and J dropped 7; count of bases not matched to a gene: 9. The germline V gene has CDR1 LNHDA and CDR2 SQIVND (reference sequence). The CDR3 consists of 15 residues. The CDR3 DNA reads TGTGCCAGTAGTACAGCGACAGGGGGCACGAGTGGCTACACCTTC. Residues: CASSTATGGTSGYTF.

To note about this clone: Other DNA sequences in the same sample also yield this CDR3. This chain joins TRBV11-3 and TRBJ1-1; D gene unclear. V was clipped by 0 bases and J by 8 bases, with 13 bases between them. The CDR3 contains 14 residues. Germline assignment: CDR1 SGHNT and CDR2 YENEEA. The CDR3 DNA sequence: TGTGCCAGCAGCTTAGATGGGCGGGCGACCGAAGCTTTCTTT. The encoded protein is CASSLDGRATEAFF. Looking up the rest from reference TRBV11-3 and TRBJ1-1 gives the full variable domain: EAGVVQSPRYKIIEKKQPVAFWCNPISGHNTLYWYLQNLGQGPELLIRYENEEAVDDSQLPKDRFSAERLKGVDSTLKIQPAELGDSAVYLCASSLDGRATEAFFGQGTRLTVV.